A single sample is the source of the 25 T cell receptor beta chains below, sequenced in a study of cytotoxic CD8 clonotypes in ibrutinib-treated CLL (dated by TCRdb to about 2021). The library was prepared using the immunoSEQ multiplex PCR assay. Imported from immuneACCESS, the table was reduced by TCRdb to in-frame sequences with V and J called. These copies leave out some clones; in studies compared against another copy, an unresolved V gene accounts for under half, and the cause of the remainder is not known. A total of around 92,000 clones appear in this sample, approximately 80% of them only once. The top ten constitute around 24% of the sample. In the paper's terms, the time point label means: approximately 2 years on ibrutinib. The sequencing here drew on PBMCs, taken after 24 months of ibrutinib treatment. These TCRs come from a human donor with chronic lymphocytic leukemia.

The chain couples TRBV28 to TRBJ1-5, with D uncertain. Germline V gene data show CDR1 as MDHEN and CDR2 as SYDVKM. This CDR3 comprises 13 residues. Between the trimmed V and J ends, which lost 5 bases and 2 bases, there was a span of 7 bases. CDR3 bases: TGTGCCAGCAGTAATACTGGCAATCAGCCCCAGCATTTT. Protein: CASSNTGNQPQHF.

Worth noting for this clone: An end of the junction does not agree with germline; a read error may underlie this. This chain joins TRBV18 and TRBJ2-7; D not resolved. The CDR3 spans 13 residues. Germline lookup yields CDR1 KGHSH and CDR2 LQKENI. CDR3: CASSPPGPYEQYF. The CDR3 DNA reads TGTGCCAGCTCCCCACCGGGTCCCTACGAGCAGTACTTC.

The chain links TRBV28 to TRBJ2-7; a possible D gene is TRBD2 (7 bases). CDR1 is MDHEN and CDR2 is SYDVKM in the germline V gene. This CDR3 region has 15 residues. V lost 6 bases to trimming and J lost 2 bases, with 17 bases between them. The DNA of the CDR3 is TGTGCCAGCAGGTGGGGGGCGGGAGTGCCCTACGAGCAGTACTTC. Its protein is CASRWGAGVPYEQYF.

The gene calls are TRBV27 and TRBJ2-7; 7 nucleotides align to TRBD2. V dropped 5 bases and J dropped 1; count of bases not matched to a gene: 14. Germline V gene data show CDR1 as MNHEY and CDR2 as SMNVEV (reference sequence). The CDR3 is 17 amino acids. The CDR3 bases are TGTGCCAGCAGTCCCTATCGGGGAGGGCGGAGTTCCTACGAGCAGTACTTC. As protein: CASSPYRGGRSSYEQYF.

V and J are TRBV7-9 and TRBJ1-3; D gene uncertain. The CDR3 totals 12 residues. Germline V lookup: CDR1 SEHNR, CDR2 FQNEAQ (reference sequence). V was clipped by 3 bases and J by 3 bases, with 3 bases between them. CDR3 amino acids: CASSFVGNTIYF. CDR3 DNA: TGTGCCAGCAGCTTCGTTGGAAACACCATATATTTT.

This clone showed up just once. J is TRBJ2-2 and V is TRBV2; TRBD2 matches at 9 bases. CDR3 length equals 15 residues. V shed 5 bases, J shed 0 bases, and the junction held 1 base outside the gene matches. CDR1 SNHLY and CDR2 FYNNEI come from the germline V gene. The CDR3, as DNA: TGTGCCAGCAGTTCTAGCGGGACGAACACCGGGGAGCTGTTTTTT. Translating gives CASSSSGTNTGELFF.

This rearrangement joins TRBV7-9 to TRBJ1-6, with TRBD1 identical over 9 bases. V lost 5 bases, J lost 4 bases, and 6 bases stayed unmatched. The CDR3 totals 16 residues. The germline V gene has CDR1 SEHNR and CDR2 FQNEAQ (reference sequence). The CDR3 loop is CASSAHGQGYNSPLHF. The CDR3 DNA sequence: TGTGCCAGCAGCGCCCATGGACAGGGGTATAATTCACCCCTCCACTTT.

The chain joins TRBV11-3 to TRBJ2-3; unclear D gene. The CDR3 loop spans 15 amino acids. Germline values: CDR1 SGHNT, CDR2 YENEEA. The V gene lost 5 bases and the J gene lost 2 bases, with 14 bases spanning the gap. CDR3 in amino acids: CASSLLGRPTDTQYF. CDR3 nucleotide sequence: TGTGCCAGCAGCCTCCTTGGACGCCCCACAGATACGCAGTATTTT.

As concerns this clone: It differs at one base from a far larger clone, so likely a read error. The chain has TRBV5-1 and TRBJ2-2; TRBD2 agrees at 14 bases. The CDR3 spans 17 residues. Germline V gives CDR1 SGHRS, CDR2 YFSETQ. The V and J ends lost 3 bases and 7 bases, in that order; junction bases with no gene match: 8. In DNA, the CDR3 is TGCGCCAGCAGCTACGAGACTAGCGGGAGGGCCTACGGGGAGCTGTTTTTT. Amino acids: CASSYETSGRAYGELFF.

V is TRBV11-2 and J is TRBJ2-7, with 8 bases fitting TRBD1. Per the germline V gene, CDR1 is SGHAT and CDR2 is FQNNGV. The CDR3 consists of 15 residues. V shed 4 bases and J 3 bases; nucleotides not matched to a gene: 8. CDR3 protein: CASSSDATGVYEQYF. CDR3 sequence (DNA): TGTGCCAGCAGCTCGGACGCGACAGGGGTCTACGAGCAGTACTTC.

V and J are TRBV10-1 and TRBJ2-1; 9 nucleotides align to TRBD1. The CDR3 runs to 14 residues. Per the germline V gene, CDR1 is WNHNN and CDR2 is SYGVQD (reference sequence). V lost 7 bases to trimming and J lost 7 bases; unmatched junction nucleotides: 8. In nucleotides, the CDR3 is TGCGCCAGCATGACCGGGACAGGGTCTAATGAGCAGTTCTTC. Amino acid sequence: CASMTGTGSNEQFF.

The CDR3 DNA sequence: TGCGCCAGCAGCCCTAAGGGAATAAATGAAAAACTGTTTTTT. Encoded protein: CASSPKGINEKLFF. This chain connects TRBV4-1 to TRBJ1-4; D not resolved. This CDR3 region has 14 residues. CDR1 is MGHRA, CDR2 YSYEKL, per germline. V dropped 4 bases and J dropped 5 bases, with 11 bases sitting between them.

This clone appeared a single time. The V gene is TRBV5-8, the J gene TRBJ1-5; D is ambiguous. The CDR3 is made up of 14 amino acids. Germline V lookup: CDR1 SGHTS, CDR2 YDEGEE. The V and J ends lost 5 bases and 9 bases respectively, with 18 bases between them. The CDR3 loop is CASRSLSGLGPQHF. The CDR3 DNA follows: TGTGCCAGCAGGTCACTCAGTGGGTTAGGGCCCCAGCATTTT. Combining the CDR3 with reference TRBV5-8 and TRBJ1-5 gives the whole variable domain EAGVTQSPTHLIKTRGQQATLRCSPISGHTSVYWYQQALGLGLQFLLWYDEGEERNRGNFPPRFSGRQFPNYSSELNVNALELEDSALYLCASRSLSGLGPQHFGDGTRLSIL.

The V gene is TRBV4-2, the J gene TRBJ1-1; D is uncertain. This CDR3 spans 13 amino acids. Trimming pared 0 bases from V and 7 bases from J, leaving 9 bases between. CDR1 is LGHNA and CDR2 is YNFKEQ in the germline V gene. CDR3 in DNA: TGTGCCAGCAGCCAAGAGAACAGATTTGAAGCTTTCTTT. Protein: CASSQENRFEAFF.

The DNA for the CDR3 is TGTGCCAGCGGGATGGGGAGCAATCAGCCCCAGCATTTT. This gives the protein CASGMGSNQPQHF. The chain joins TRBV6-5 to TRBJ1-5; D unresolved. Germline CDR1 reads MNHEY; CDR2 reads SVGAGI. This CDR3 contains 13 residues. V was clipped by 8 bases and J by 1 base, with 9 bases between them.

The V call is TRBV29-1, the J call TRBJ1-1; D is possibly TRBD1 (6 bases). The V and J ends lost 6 bases and 2 bases respectively, with 10 bases between them. The CDR3 is 12 residues long. CDR1 is SQVTM and CDR2 is ANQGSEA in the germline V gene. The CDR3 loop reads CSVAQGNTEAFF. In nucleotides, the CDR3 is TGCAGCGTGGCACAGGGAAACACTGAAGCTTTCTTT.

V gene TRBV5-1 combines with J gene TRBJ2-7; TRBD2 matches at 11 bases. V trimming: 4 bases; J trimming: 4 bases; junction bases outside the gene matches: 7. This CDR3 is 15 amino acids long. Germline lookup yields CDR1 SGHRS and CDR2 YFSETQ. The CDR3 sequence: CASSRTTSGSYEQYF. In nucleotides, the CDR3 is TGCGCCAGCAGCAGGACTACTAGCGGGAGTTACGAGCAGTACTTC.

The chain is built from TRBV28 and TRBJ2-7; TRBD2 matches 10 bases. Germline V gene lookup returns CDR1 MDHEN and CDR2 SYDVKM. The CDR3 loop spans 21 amino acids. V was pared by 7 bases and J by 4 bases, with 28 bases of the junction left unmatched. The CDR3 spells CASTIPPFRPSGSPEFYEQYF. CDR3 sequence (DNA): TGTGCCAGCACCATTCCCCCATTCCGGCCTAGCGGGAGCCCGGAATTTTACGAGCAGTACTTC.

Concerning this clone itself: Compared with germline, one end of the junction differs, possibly owing to a read error. The chain employs TRBV5-1 and TRBJ1-6; 10 positions match TRBD1. The CDR3 is made up of 15 amino acids. The germline V gene has CDR1 SGHRS and CDR2 YFSETQ. As DNA, the CDR3 is TGCGCCAGCAACTTGATGGGACAGGGGAATTCACCCCTCCACTTT. Protein sequence: CASNLMGQGNSPLHF. Supplemented by reference TRBV5-1 and TRBJ1-6, the full variable domain reads KAGVTQTPRYLIKTRGQQVTLSCSPISGHRSVSWYQQTPGQGLQFLFEYFSETQRNKGNFPGRFSGRQFSNSRSEMNVSTLELGDSALYLCASNLMGQGNSPLHFGNGTRLTVT.

This sequence joins TRBV5-1 and TRBJ2-1; D ambiguous. This CDR3 has 15 residues. Looked up from germline, CDR1 is SGHRS and CDR2 is YFSETQ. Deletions cut 0 bases from V and 8 bases from J, with 15 bases between. CDR3 sequence: CASSLDGPQGDEQFF. The CDR3, as DNA: TGCGCCAGCAGCTTGGACGGTCCACAAGGCGATGAGCAGTTCTTC.

The chain links TRBV10-3 to TRBJ2-7; 8 positions match TRBD1. The V gene's germline CDR1 is ENHRY and CDR2 SYGVKD. The CDR3 covers 15 residues. J gave up 2 bases and V 9 bases, and 12 bases lay outside the gene matches. The CDR3 region has the DNA TGTGCCATAGGGACAGGACTCAACCGAACCTACGAGCAGTACTTC. Translating gives CAIGTGLNRTYEQYF.

J is TRBJ2-1 and V is TRBV15, with a possible D match to TRBD2 (5 bases). Trimming took off 0 bases at V and 11 bases at J, with 8 bases between the two ends. The CDR3 extends over 12 amino acids. CDR1 and CDR2 (germline): LNHNV, YYDKDF (reference sequence). CDR3 DNA: TGTGCCACCAGCAGAGAGATCGGGAAGCAGTTCTTC. Its protein is CATSREIGKQFF.

Comments on this clone: One end of the junction fails to match germline, which may point to a read error. V usage is TRBV7-7 and J usage is TRBJ2-3, with a possible D match to TRBD1 (6 bases). CDR1 is SSHAT, CDR2 FNYEAQ, per germline (reference sequence). The length of the CDR3 is 15 residues. CDR3 sequence reads: CASSQTGHHTDTQYF. The CDR3 DNA follows: TGTGCTAGCAGCCAAACGGGACACCACACAGATACGCAGTATTTT.

The gene calls are TRBV5-1 and TRBJ2-7, with 10 bases lining up with TRBD1. The CDR3 length is 16 residues. Germline V CDR1 and CDR2: SGHRS, YFSETQ. With 3 bases clipped from V and 2 bases from J, the junction kept 8 bases outside the gene matches. Here the CDR3 reads CASSWDRGRYTYEQYF. The CDR3 nucleotides read TGCGCCAGCAGCTGGGACAGGGGACGCTATACCTACGAGCAGTACTTC.

The V gene is TRBV5-1, the J gene TRBJ1-1; D possibly corresponds to TRBD1 (5 bases). Germline V lookup: CDR1 SGHRS, CDR2 YFSETQ. The CDR3 extends over 15 amino acids. Trimming removed 0 bases at V and 1 base at J, with 10 bases between. The CDR3 nucleotides are TGCGCCAGCAGCTTGGATCCGGGGGGGAACACTGAAGCTTTCTTT. Translation gives CASSLDPGGNTEAFF.